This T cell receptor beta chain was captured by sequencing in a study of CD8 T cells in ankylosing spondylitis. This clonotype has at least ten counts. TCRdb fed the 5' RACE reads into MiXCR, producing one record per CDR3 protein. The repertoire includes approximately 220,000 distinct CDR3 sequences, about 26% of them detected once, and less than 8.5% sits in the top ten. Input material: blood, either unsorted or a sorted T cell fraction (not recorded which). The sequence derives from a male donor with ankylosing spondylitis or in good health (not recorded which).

CDR3 amino acids: CSARGLGAKYNEQFF. The DNA of the CDR3 is TGCAGTGCCAGGGGGCTCGGGGCCAAATACAATGAGCAGTTCTTC. The chain joins TRBV20-1 to TRBJ2-1, with 8 bases fitting TRBD1. Germline loops: CDR1 DFQATT, CDR2 SNEGSKA (reference sequence). The CDR3 has 15 amino acids. With V trimmed by 6 bases and J by 4 bases, 11 bases remained unmatched.